This T cell receptor (beta chain) emerged from a study of T cells in Graves' hyperthyroidism and ophthalmopathy. CDR3 size: 13 residues. CDR1 is SGHRS and CDR2 is YFSETQ in the germline V gene. V was shortened by 0 bases and J by 12 bases, with 10 bases between the two germline ends. TCR beta CDR3 regions were amplified from RNA. The study used the HTBI primer set for a first-round RT-PCR of the TCR CDR3. Each CDR3 protein is one row after TCRdb ran MiXCR on the multiplex PCR reads. Seen here are hundreds of thousands of distinct CDR3 sequences, roughly 46% observed once, and the top ten hold 8.2%. Sequencing input: peripheral blood or thyroid tissue (not recorded which). This sequence was found in a woman aged 18-29 years with Graves' hyperthyroidism. V usage is TRBV5-1 and J usage is TRBJ2-6; D is uncertain. CDR3 nucleotides: TGCGCCAGCAGCTTGGCCCGGGTAATCGTCCTGACTTTC. Translated: CASSLARVIVLTF.